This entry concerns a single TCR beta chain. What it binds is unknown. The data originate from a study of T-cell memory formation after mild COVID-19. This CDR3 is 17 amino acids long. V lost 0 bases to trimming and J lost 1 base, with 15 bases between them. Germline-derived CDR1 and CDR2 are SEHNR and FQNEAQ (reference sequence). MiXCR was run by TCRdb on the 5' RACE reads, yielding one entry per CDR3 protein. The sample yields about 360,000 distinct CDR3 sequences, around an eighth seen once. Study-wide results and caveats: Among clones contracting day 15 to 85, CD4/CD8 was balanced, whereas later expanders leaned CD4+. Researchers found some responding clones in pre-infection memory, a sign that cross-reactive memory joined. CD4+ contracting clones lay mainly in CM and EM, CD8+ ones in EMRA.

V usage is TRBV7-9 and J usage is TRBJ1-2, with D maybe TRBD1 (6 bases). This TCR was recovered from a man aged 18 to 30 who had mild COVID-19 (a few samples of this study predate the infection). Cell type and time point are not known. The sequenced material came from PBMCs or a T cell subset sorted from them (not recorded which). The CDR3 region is CASSLALVRGDNYGYTF. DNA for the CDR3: TGTGCCAGCAGCTTAGCGTTGGTAAGGGGGGATAACTATGGCTACACCTTC.